The 30 T cell receptor beta chains in this list originate from one sample, sequenced in a study of cytomegalovirus exposure and HLA in healthy donors. PCR primers comprised 60 Vbeta and 13 Jbeta primers. The protocol was immunoSEQ multiplex PCR, while the TCRdb copy is restricted to in-frame clones and leaves out a portion. The sample holds 150,000 to 250,000 clones, approximately 85% seen once. Source material: PBMCs. The receptors were gathered from a woman in her fifties or sixties in good health and CMV-seronegative.

This clone was recorded a few times. J is TRBJ2-3 and V is TRBV7-9, with D perhaps TRBD2 (7 bases). Looked up from germline, CDR1 is SEHNR and CDR2 is FQNEAQ (reference sequence). Trimming shortened V by 6 bases and J by 4 bases, and 17 bases separated the two germline ends. The CDR3 length is 15 residues. The CDR3 coding sequence is TGTGCCAGCAGGACGGGGGGCAGCGGGGCAGATACGCAGTATTTT. Translation: CASRTGGSGADTQYF.

As regards this clone: Other DNA sequences within the sample encode an identical CDR3. The V call is TRBV28, the J call TRBJ2-7; D not certain. The V end was cut by 3 bases, the J end by 4 bases, with 4 bases between. The CDR3 loop spans 11 amino acids. CDR1 MDHEN and CDR2 SYDVKM come from the germline V gene. The CDR3 reads CASSFLYEQYF. The DNA for the CDR3 is TGTGCCAGCAGTTTTCTGTACGAGCAGTACTTC.

This chain joins TRBV6-5 and TRBJ2-3; a possible D gene is TRBD1 (6 bases). Germline assignment: CDR1 MNHEY and CDR2 SVGAGI. The V gene lost 4 bases and the J gene lost 2 bases, with 7 bases spanning the gap. This CDR3 has 13 residues. CDR3 in DNA: TGTGCCAGCAGTTGGGACAACACAGATACGCAGTATTTT. Amino acid sequence: CASSWDNTDTQYF.

This chain connects TRBV5-1 to TRBJ1-1; 8 bases line up with TRBD1. V was clipped by 4 bases and J by 3 bases; unmatched bases: 11. In germline, CDR1 is SGHRS, CDR2 YFSETQ. This CDR3 comprises 16 residues. CDR3 protein: CASSLGQGVRYTEAFF. The DNA for the CDR3 is TGCGCCAGCAGCCTAGGACAGGGCGTACGGTACACTGAAGCTTTCTTT.

The genes are TRBV6-5 and TRBJ2-7; maybe TRBD1 (6 bases). CDR1 and CDR2 (germline): MNHEY, SVGAGI. V lost 6 bases to trimming and J lost 1 base, with 13 bases between them. The CDR3 covers 14 residues. CDR3 amino acids: CASRMDSSSYEQYF. In nucleotides, the CDR3 is TGTGCCAGCAGGATGGACAGTTCTTCCTACGAGCAGTACTTC.

V is TRBV28 and J is TRBJ1-5; 9 bases map to TRBD1. With 10 bases clipped from V and 7 bases from J, the junction kept 14 bases outside the gene matches. CDR3 length equals 15 residues. Germline CDR1 and CDR2: MDHEN and SYDVKM. The CDR3 here is CATRRGDREGQPQHF. The CDR3 region has the DNA TGTGCCACCAGGAGGGGGGACAGGGAAGGGCAGCCCCAGCATTTT.

The chain has TRBV4-2 and TRBJ2-1; 7 bases map to TRBD2. V was clipped by 6 bases and J by 5 bases; unmatched bases: 10. From germline, CDR1 is LGHNA and CDR2 YNFKEQ. The CDR3 extends over 15 amino acids. CDR3 DNA: TGTGCCAGCAGGACCGGGACTAAGAATGACAATGAGCAGTTCTTC. The encoded protein is CASRTGTKNDNEQFF.

The rearrangement uses TRBV30 and TRBJ2-7; 7 positions match TRBD1. This CDR3 is built from 13 residues. Germline V lookup: CDR1 GTSNPN, CDR2 SVGIG (reference sequence). Trimming took 4 bases from V and 4 from J; bases not matched to a gene: 7. CDR3 protein: CAWNRGRIYEQYF. CDR3 bases: TGTGCCTGGAATAGGGGGCGGATATACGAGCAGTACTTC.

This clone was found many times. The rearrangement joins TRBV5-4 to TRBJ2-3; 14 nucleotides match TRBD2. The CDR3 extends over 15 amino acids. The V and J ends lost 3 bases and 8 bases, in that order; junction bases with no gene match: 5. Germline V gene lookup returns CDR1 SGHNT and CDR2 YYREEE (reference sequence). This CDR3 is CASSSGLAGVGTQYF. CDR3 DNA sequence: TGTGCCAGCAGCTCGGGACTAGCGGGAGTAGGTACGCAGTATTTT.

This clone was observed a few times. V gene TRBV28 combines with J gene TRBJ2-4, with 9 positions matching TRBD2. V was clipped by 6 bases and J by 4 bases; unmatched bases: 4. The CDR3 has 14 residues. Germline CDR1 is MDHEN and CDR2 is SYDVKM. Here the CDR3 DNA reads TGTGCCAGCAGGGATAGCGGGAGTAAAAACATTCAGTACTTC. Its protein is CASRDSGSKNIQYF.

The rearrangement links TRBV15 to TRBJ2-3; the match to TRBD2 covers 9 bases. The CDR3 runs to 22 residues. Germline-derived CDR1 and CDR2 are LNHNV and YYDKDF (reference sequence). J was trimmed by 3 bases and V by 7 bases; bases with no gene match: 29. In DNA form, the CDR3 reads TGTGCCACCAAGGGGCTAGCGGGACTCGGAATCCTCCCTCTCAGAACAACAGATACGCAGTATTTT. This translates into CATKGLAGLGILPLRTTDTQYF.

The chain couples TRBV19 to TRBJ1-4; TRBD1 is a possible D gene (5 bases). CDR3 length: 14 amino acids. The germline V gene has CDR1 LNHDA and CDR2 SQIVND (reference sequence). Trimming removed 9 bases from V and 4 bases from J, with 15 bases in between. In DNA form, the CDR3 reads TGTGCCAGCCGCTCTCGACAGAATAATGAAAAACTGTTTTTT. Its protein product is CASRSRQNNEKLFF.

V gene TRBV5-8 combines with J gene TRBJ1-2; D remains ambiguous. The CDR3 has 15 residues. The germline CDR1 and CDR2 sequences are SGHTS and YDEGEE. V lost 2 bases to trimming and J lost 5 bases, with 16 bases between them. The CDR3 region is CASSFNSRSSYGYTF. CDR3 DNA: TGTGCCAGCAGCTTTAACAGCCGATCATCTTATGGCTACACCTTC.

This clone was seen a handful of times. This sequence joins TRBV28 and TRBJ2-3, with 14 bases that match TRBD2. The CDR3 has 14 residues. With V trimmed by 8 bases and J by 3 bases, 1 base remained unmatched. Germline CDR1 is MDHEN and CDR2 is SYDVKM. CDR3 in amino acids: CASGTSGGTDTQYF. In DNA form, the CDR3 reads TGTGCCAGCGGGACTAGCGGGGGTACAGATACGCAGTATTTT.

This clone turned up a few times. The J gene is TRBJ2-3, the V gene TRBV6-4; 15 nucleotides agree with TRBD2. This CDR3 has 20 amino acids. With V trimmed by 2 bases and J by 11 bases, 20 bases remained unmatched. Per germline, CDR1 MRHNA and CDR2 SNTAGT. The CDR3 DNA follows: TGTGCCAGCAGTGACCGGAGGACTAGCGGGAGGGAAGAGGAGGAGGTAGGGCAGTATTTT. It is translated as CASSDRRTSGREEEEVGQYF.

Comments on this clone: A read error may produce the germline difference seen at one junction end. V and J are TRBV4-1 and TRBJ2-2, with TRBD1 matching 8 bases. Germline V gene sequence: CDR1 MGHRA, CDR2 YSYEKL. The CDR3 is 16 amino acids. The CDR3 spells CASSPGTGGDTEELFF. The CDR3 region has the DNA TGCGCCAGCAGCCCAGGGACAGGCGGGGATACCGAGGAGCTGTTTTTT.

The chain links TRBV18 to TRBJ2-1, with D possibly matching TRBD1 (6 bases). The germline V gene encodes CDR1 KGHSH and CDR2 LQKENI. This CDR3 is built from 12 residues. V was trimmed by 2 bases and J by 9 bases, leaving 8 bases between them. CDR3 DNA: TGTGCCAGCTCACCAGGGGGCCGTGAGCAGTTCTTC. Translating gives CASSPGGREQFF.

The chain combines TRBV6-1 with TRBJ1-2; TRBD1 might be the D (6 bases). The V gene lost 5 bases and the J gene lost 1 base, with 11 bases spanning the gap. Germline V CDR1 and CDR2: MNHNS, SASEGT. This CDR3 has 14 amino acids. In nucleotides, the CDR3 is TGTGCCAGCAGTACAGGGCTGTATAACTATGGCTACACCTTC. Translating gives CASSTGLYNYGYTF.

V gene TRBV5-6 combines with J gene TRBJ2-1; 8 bases agree with TRBD1. The CDR3 extends over 19 amino acids. V lost 0 bases to trimming and J lost 3 bases; unmatched junction nucleotides: 14. Looked up from germline, CDR1 is SGHDT and CDR2 is YYEEEE. The CDR3 protein is CASSLGQGRPTRGYNEQFF. CDR3 nucleotide sequence: TGTGCCAGCAGCTTGGGACAGGGGAGGCCGACTCGGGGCTACAATGAGCAGTTCTTC.

This chain links TRBV5-1 with TRBJ1-2; D might be TRBD1 (5 bases). The CDR3 runs to 14 residues. Between the trimmed V and J ends, which lost 3 bases and 5 bases, there was a span of 14 bases. Per the germline V gene, CDR1 is SGHRS and CDR2 is YFSETQ. CDR3 in DNA: TGCGCCAGCAGCTCCTCCAGGGAGGGGTATGGCTACACCTTC. Its protein is CASSSSREGYGYTF.

V and J are TRBV28 and TRBJ1-2, with 8 bases that match TRBD1. In germline, CDR1 is MDHEN, CDR2 SYDVKM. The CDR3 loop spans 14 amino acids. The V and J ends lost 0 bases and 6 bases, in that order; junction bases with no gene match: 3. Here the CDR3 DNA reads TGTGCCAGCAGTTTATGGACAGGGGCCCATGGCTACACCTTC. It codes for CASSLWTGAHGYTF.

This chain joins TRBV5-6 and TRBJ2-5; perhaps TRBD2 as D (6 bases). Germline-derived CDR1 and CDR2 are SGHDT and YYEEEE. Deletions cut 0 bases from V and 11 bases from J, with 8 bases between. The CDR3 is 11 amino acids. CDR3 DNA sequence: TGTGCCAGCAGCTTGGGGGGGGAGCAGTACTTC. Translated: CASSLGGEQYF.

The chain couples TRBV10-3 to TRBJ2-3, with TRBD1 matching over 7 bases. Germline V CDR1 and CDR2: ENHRY, SYGVKD. The CDR3 spans 16 residues. Trimming at V came to 3 bases and at J to 0 bases, leaving 6 bases not matched to a gene. CDR3 in DNA: TGTGCCATCAGTGAAAGACAGGGCACTAGCACAGATACGCAGTATTTT. This sequence encodes CAISERQGTSTDTQYF.

This clone was seen a single time. The chain combines TRBV25-1 with TRBJ2-3; 7 bases fit TRBD1. Looked up from germline, CDR1 is MGHDK and CDR2 is SYGVNS. V dropped 6 bases and J dropped 5; count of bases not matched to a gene: 14. CDR3 length equals 16 residues. The CDR3 sequence: CASSRGRGSWGDTQYF. Here the CDR3 DNA reads TGTGCCAGCAGCAGGGGGAGAGGATCCTGGGGAGATACGCAGTATTTT.

This chain uses TRBV6-1 with TRBJ2-7, with TRBD1 as a possible D gene (5 bases). V was cut by 5 bases and J by 3 bases, with 11 bases left in between. The CDR3 is 13 amino acids. Germline V gene sequence: CDR1 MNHNS, CDR2 SASEGT. In DNA form, the CDR3 reads TGTGCCAGCAGTAGCAGGGAAGGCTACGAGCAGTACTTC. Its protein product is CASSSREGYEQYF.

This clone came up a few times. The chain's CDR3 is CASSSGGNQPQHF. The CDR3 nucleotides read TGTGCCAGCAGCTCGGGGGGCAATCAGCCCCAGCATTTT. V and J are TRBV7-2 and TRBJ1-5, with D perhaps TRBD1 (5 bases). Germline V gene lookup returns CDR1 SGHTA and CDR2 FQGNSA. The CDR3 consists of 13 residues. The V end lost 4 bases, the J end lost 2 bases, and 6 bases lay between the germline ends.

This chain uses TRBV30 with TRBJ2-7, with D maybe TRBD1 (5 bases). The CDR3 runs to 13 residues. The ends were cut back, 4 bases at V and 4 bases at J, with 14 bases in the middle. CDR1 and CDR2 (germline): GTSNPN, SVGIG (reference sequence). The CDR3 DNA follows: TGTGCCTGGAATTACGGACAAGTGTACGAGCAGTACTTC. Amino acid sequence: CAWNYGQVYEQYF.

The V call is TRBV6-1, the J call TRBJ2-3; D unresolved. Germline CDR1 MNHNS, CDR2 SASEGT. V lost 2 bases and J 0 bases, leaving 15 bases between the germline ends. CDR3 size: 17 residues. The DNA for the CDR3 is TGTGCCAGCAGTGAATGGTTACCAGGTTTTAGCACAGATACGCAGTATTTT. Protein: CASSEWLPGFSTDTQYF.

CDR3 DNA: TGTGCCTGGAGTACAGGGGTTTATAACTATGGCTACACCTTC. It encodes CAWSTGVYNYGYTF. The V and J genes are TRBV30 and TRBJ1-2; 7 bases line up with TRBD1. V was clipped by 2 bases and J by 1 base; unmatched bases: 4. Germline loops: CDR1 GTSNPN, CDR2 SVGIG (reference sequence). CDR3 length: 14 amino acids.

The chain uses TRBV27 and TRBJ2-7, with TRBD2 matching over 8 bases. Germline V gene lookup returns CDR1 MNHEY and CDR2 SMNVEV (reference sequence). The CDR3 runs to 15 residues. Trimming at V came to 5 bases and at J to 2 bases, leaving 8 bases not matched to a gene. This CDR3 is CASSPNSGIAYEQYF. The CDR3 coding sequence is TGTGCCAGCAGTCCCAATAGCGGGATCGCCTACGAGCAGTACTTC.